A single TCR beta chain is shown here with its context. The record originates from a study of CD8 T cells in Susac syndrome. Sequencing targeted TCR beta in T cells from blood (CD8+ and CD4+). Controls were age- and sex-matched healthy donors. When the RNA was reverse transcribed, random hexamers were used with an input of about 0.5 to 1 ug. The CDR3 of TCR beta was amplified by immunoSEQ multiplex PCR across 54 Vbeta and 13 Jbeta. TCRdb used MiXCR to reprocess the immunoSEQ multiplex PCR reads, holding one entry per CDR3 protein. The data hold roughly 200,000 distinct CDR3 sequences, with roughly 95% observed a single time. Germline V gene lookup returns CDR1 LGHDT and CDR2 YNNKEL (reference sequence). The CDR3 has 15 amino acids. Trimming pared 4 bases from V and 4 bases from J, leaving 16 bases between.

Sequenced input: CD4+ T cells from PBMCs. The chain links TRBV3-1 to TRBJ1-2, with D hard to call. This clonotype was obtained from a human donor in good health. In DNA form, the CDR3 reads TGTGCCAGCAGCCCCAAGGGATCTCGGGGCTATGGCTACACCTTC. Residues: CASSPKGSRGYGYTF.